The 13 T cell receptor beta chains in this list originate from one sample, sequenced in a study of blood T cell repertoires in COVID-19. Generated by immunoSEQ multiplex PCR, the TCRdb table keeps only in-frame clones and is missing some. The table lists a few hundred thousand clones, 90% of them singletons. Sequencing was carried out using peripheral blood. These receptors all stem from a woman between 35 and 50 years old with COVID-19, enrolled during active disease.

This CDR3 is CASSLEELGYNEQFF. The CDR3, as DNA: TGTGCCAGCAGCTTAGAAGAGCTCGGGTACAATGAGCAGTTCTTC. The rearrangement links TRBV13 to TRBJ2-1; D gene ambiguous. Germline lookup yields CDR1 PRHDT and CDR2 FYEKMQ (reference sequence). Trimming pared 1 base from V and 4 bases from J, leaving 11 bases between. The CDR3 covers 15 residues.

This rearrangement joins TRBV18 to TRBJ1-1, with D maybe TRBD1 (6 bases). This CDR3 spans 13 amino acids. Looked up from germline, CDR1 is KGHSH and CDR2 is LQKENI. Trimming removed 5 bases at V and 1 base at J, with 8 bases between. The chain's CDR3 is CASSGGRNTEAFF. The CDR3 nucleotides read TGTGCCAGCTCAGGGGGCAGGAACACTGAAGCTTTCTTT.

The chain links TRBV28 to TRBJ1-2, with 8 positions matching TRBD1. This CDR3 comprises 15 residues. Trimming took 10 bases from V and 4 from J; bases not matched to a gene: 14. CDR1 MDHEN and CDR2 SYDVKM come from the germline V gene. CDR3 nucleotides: TGTGCCACCTCAGGGGGCCGGGGATCGGGCTATGGCTACACCTTC. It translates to CATSGGRGSGYGYTF.

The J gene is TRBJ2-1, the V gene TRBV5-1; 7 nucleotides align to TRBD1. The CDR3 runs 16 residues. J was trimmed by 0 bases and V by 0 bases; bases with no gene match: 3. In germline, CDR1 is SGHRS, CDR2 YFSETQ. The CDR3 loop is CASSLAGDSSYNEQFF. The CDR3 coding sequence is TGCGCCAGCAGCTTGGCTGGGGACAGCTCCTACAATGAGCAGTTCTTC.

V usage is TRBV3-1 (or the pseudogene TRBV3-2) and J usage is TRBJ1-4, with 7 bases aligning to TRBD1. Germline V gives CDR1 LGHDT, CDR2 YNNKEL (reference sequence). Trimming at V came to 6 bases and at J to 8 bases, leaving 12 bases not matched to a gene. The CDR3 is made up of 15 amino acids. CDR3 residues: CASSTDRVEGEKLFF. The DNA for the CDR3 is TGTGCCAGCAGTACTGACAGGGTCGAGGGCGAAAAACTGTTTTTT.

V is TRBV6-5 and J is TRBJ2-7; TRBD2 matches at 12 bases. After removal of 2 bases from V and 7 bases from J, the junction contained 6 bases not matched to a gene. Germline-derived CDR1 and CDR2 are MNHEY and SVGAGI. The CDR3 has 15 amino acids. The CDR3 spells CASSYLAGGPGEQYF. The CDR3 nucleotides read TGTGCCAGCAGTTACCTAGCGGGGGGGCCGGGAGAGCAGTACTTC.

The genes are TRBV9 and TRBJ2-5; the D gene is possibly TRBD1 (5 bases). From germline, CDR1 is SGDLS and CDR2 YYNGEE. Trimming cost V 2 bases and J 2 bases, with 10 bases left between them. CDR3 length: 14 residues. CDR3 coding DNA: TGTGCCAGCAGCGTCTCAGGGTGGCAAGAGACCCAGTACTTC. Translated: CASSVSGWQETQYF.

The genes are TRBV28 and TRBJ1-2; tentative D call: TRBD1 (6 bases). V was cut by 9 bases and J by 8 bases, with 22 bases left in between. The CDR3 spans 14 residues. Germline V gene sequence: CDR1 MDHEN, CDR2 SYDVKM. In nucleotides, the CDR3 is TGTGCCAGTGATGTGCGGGGGGCTCCTCGGGGCTACACCTTC. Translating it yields CASDVRGAPRGYTF.

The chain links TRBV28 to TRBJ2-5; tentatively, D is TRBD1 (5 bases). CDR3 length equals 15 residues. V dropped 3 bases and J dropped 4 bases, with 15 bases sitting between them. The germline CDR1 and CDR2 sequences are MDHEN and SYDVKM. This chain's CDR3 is CASSFQALRGETQYF. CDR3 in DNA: TGTGCCAGCAGTTTTCAGGCTTTAAGGGGAGAGACCCAGTACTTC.

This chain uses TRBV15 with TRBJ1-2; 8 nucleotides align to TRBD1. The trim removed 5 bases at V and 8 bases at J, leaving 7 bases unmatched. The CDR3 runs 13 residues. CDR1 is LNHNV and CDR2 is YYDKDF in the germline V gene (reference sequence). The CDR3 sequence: CATSFRTGRGYTF. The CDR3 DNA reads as TGTGCCACCAGCTTTAGGACAGGGAGAGGCTACACCTTC.

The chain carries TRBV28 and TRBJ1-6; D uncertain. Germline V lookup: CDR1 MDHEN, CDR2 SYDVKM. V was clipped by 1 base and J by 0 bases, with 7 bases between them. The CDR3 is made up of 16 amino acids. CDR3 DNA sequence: TGTGCCAGCAGTTTATTCACGGGCTCCTATAATTCACCCCTCCACTTT. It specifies CASSLFTGSYNSPLHF. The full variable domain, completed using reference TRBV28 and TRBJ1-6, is DVKVTQSSRYLVKRTGEKVFLECVQDMDHENMFWYRQDPGLGLRLIYFSYDVKMKEKGDIPEGYSVSREKKERFSLILESASTNQTSMYLCASSLFTGSYNSPLHFGNGTRLTVT.

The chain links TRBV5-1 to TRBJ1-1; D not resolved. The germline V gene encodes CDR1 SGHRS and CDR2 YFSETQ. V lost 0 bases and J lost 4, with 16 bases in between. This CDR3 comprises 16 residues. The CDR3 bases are TGCGCCAGCAGCTTGGATGCCCACAGTTATAGCACTGAAGCTTTCTTT. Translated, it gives CASSLDAHSYSTEAFF. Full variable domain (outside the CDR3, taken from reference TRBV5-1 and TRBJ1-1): KAGVTQTPRYLIKTRGQQVTLSCSPISGHRSVSWYQQTPGQGLQFLFEYFSETQRNKGNFPGRFSGRQFSNSRSEMNVSTLELGDSALYLCASSLDAHSYSTEAFFGQGTRLTVV.

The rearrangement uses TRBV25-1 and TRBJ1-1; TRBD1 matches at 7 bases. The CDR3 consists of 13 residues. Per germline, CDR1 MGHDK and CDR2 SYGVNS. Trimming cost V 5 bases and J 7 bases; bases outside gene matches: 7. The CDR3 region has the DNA TGTGCCAGCAGTCTCTCAGGGGGTAGTGAAGCTTTCTTT. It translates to CASSLSGGSEAFF. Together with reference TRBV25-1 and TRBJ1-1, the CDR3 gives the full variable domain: EADIYQTPRYLVIGTGKKITLECSQTMGHDKMYWYQQDPGMELHLIHYSYGVNSTEKGDLSSESTVSRIRTEHFPLTLESARPSHTSQYLCASSLSGGSEAFFGQGTRLTVV.